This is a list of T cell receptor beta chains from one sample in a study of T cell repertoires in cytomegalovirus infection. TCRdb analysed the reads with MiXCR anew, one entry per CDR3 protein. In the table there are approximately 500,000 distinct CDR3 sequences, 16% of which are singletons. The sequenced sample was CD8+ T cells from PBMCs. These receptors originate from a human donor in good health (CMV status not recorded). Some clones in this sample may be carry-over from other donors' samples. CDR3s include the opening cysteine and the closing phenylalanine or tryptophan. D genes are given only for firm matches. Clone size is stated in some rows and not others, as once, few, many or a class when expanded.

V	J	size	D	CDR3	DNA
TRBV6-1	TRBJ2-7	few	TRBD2	CASIPPRTSGEQYF	TGTGCCAGCATCCCCCCACGGACTAGCGGCGAGCAGTACTTC
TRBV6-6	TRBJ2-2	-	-	CASSYEGDTGELFF	TGTGCCAGCAGTTATGAGGGGGACACCGGGGAGCTGTTTTTT
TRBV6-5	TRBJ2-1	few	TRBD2	CASSSGLAGINEQFF	TGTGCCAGCAGCTCGGGACTAGCGGGGATCAATGAGCAGTTCTTC
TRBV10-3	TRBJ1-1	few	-	CAIGSGDTEAFF	TGTGCCATTGGGAGCGGGGACACTGAAGCTTTCTTT
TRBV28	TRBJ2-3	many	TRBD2	CASSPTGTSGRPTSTDTQYF	TGTGCCAGCAGTCCGACGGGTACTAGCGGGAGGCCTACTAGCACAGATACGCAGTATTTT
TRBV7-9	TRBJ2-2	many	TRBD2	CASSLAQREGRTGELFF	TGTGCCAGCAGCTTAGCCCAGCGGGAGGGCCGCACCGGGGAGCTGTTTTTT
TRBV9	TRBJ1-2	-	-	CASSIGGERGYGYTF	TGTGCCAGCAGCATAGGAGGGGAAAGGGGCTATGGCTACACCTTC
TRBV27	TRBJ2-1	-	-	CASSLSTGPNEQFF	TGTGCCAGCAGTTTATCGACAGGTCCCAATGAGCAGTTCTTC
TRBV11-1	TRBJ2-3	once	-	CASSSGRITDTQYF	TGTGCCAGCAGCTCGGGACGTATAACAGATACGCAGTATTTT
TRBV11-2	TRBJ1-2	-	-	CASSPSGSPTYGYTF	TGTGCCAGCAGCCCCAGCGGATCACCGACCTATGGCTACACCTTC
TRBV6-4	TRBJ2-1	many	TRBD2	CASSEASGLYNEQFF	TGTGCCAGCAGTGAGGCTAGCGGTTTGTACAATGAGCAGTTCTTC
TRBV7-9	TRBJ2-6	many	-	CASSATGNVLTF	TGTGCCAGCAGCGCGACAGGCAACGTCCTGACTTTC